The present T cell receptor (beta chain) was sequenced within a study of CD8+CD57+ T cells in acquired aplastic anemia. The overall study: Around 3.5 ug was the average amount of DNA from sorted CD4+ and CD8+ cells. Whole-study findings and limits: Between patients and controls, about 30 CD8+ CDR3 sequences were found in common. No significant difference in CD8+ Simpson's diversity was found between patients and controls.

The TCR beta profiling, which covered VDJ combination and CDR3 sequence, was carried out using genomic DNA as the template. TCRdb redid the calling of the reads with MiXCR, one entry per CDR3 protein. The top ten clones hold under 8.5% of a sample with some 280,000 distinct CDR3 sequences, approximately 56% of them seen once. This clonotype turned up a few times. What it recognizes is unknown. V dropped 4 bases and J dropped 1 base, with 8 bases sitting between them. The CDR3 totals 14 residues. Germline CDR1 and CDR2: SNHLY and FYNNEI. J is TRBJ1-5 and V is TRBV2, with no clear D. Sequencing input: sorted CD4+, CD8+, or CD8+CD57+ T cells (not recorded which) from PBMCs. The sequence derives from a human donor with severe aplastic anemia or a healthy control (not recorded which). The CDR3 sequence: CASSGLESNQPQHF. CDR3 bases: TGTGCCAGCAGTGGGTTAGAGAGCAATCAGCCCCAGCATTTT.